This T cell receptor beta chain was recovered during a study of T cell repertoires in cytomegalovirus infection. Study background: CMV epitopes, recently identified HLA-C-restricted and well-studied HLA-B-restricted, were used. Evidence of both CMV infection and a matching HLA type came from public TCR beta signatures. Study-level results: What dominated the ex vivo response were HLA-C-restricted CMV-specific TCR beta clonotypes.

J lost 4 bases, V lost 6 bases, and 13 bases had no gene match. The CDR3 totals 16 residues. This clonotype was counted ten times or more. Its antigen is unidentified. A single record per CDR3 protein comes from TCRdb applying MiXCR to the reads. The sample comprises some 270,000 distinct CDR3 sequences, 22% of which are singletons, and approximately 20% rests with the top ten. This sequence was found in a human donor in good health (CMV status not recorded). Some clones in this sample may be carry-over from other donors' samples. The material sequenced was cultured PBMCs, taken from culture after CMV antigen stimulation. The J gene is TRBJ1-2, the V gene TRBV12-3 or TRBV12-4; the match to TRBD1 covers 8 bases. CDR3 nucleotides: TGTGCCAGCAGCCCCGGACAGGGACGGATCGGCTATGGCTACACCTTC. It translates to CASSPGQGRIGYGYTF.